Sequencing of this T cell receptor (beta chain) was carried out in a study of tumor-infiltrating lymphocytes in localized non-small cell lung cancer. Study in general: The cohort mixed smokers and never-smokers, several histologies, and some post-neoadjuvant-chemotherapy samples. Resected tumor was paired with non-adjacent uninvolved lung from the same patient. The study, taken as a whole, reports: Recurrence-free survival showed no association with tumor T-cell fraction. Tumors had more T cell infiltration than uninvolved lung, per TCRbeta sequencing and CD3 counts.

Generated by immunoSEQ multiplex PCR, the TCRdb table keeps only in-frame clones and is missing some. The sample contains about 9,900 clones, around 70% of which appear only once. Remarks on this clone: Its antigen is unknown.

Sequences were obtained from lung tumor tissue. This TCR derives from a human donor with non-small cell lung cancer.

Here the CDR3 reads CSVGRGPVGTEAFF. Here the CDR3 DNA reads TGCAGCGTTGGAAGGGGGCCTGTCGGCACTGAAGCTTTCTTT. This chain uses TRBV29-1 with TRBJ1-1; 7 bases fit TRBD1. V lost 4 bases, J lost 4 bases, and 9 bases stayed unmatched. Germline V CDR1 and CDR2: SQVTM, ANQGSEA. The CDR3 consists of 14 residues.